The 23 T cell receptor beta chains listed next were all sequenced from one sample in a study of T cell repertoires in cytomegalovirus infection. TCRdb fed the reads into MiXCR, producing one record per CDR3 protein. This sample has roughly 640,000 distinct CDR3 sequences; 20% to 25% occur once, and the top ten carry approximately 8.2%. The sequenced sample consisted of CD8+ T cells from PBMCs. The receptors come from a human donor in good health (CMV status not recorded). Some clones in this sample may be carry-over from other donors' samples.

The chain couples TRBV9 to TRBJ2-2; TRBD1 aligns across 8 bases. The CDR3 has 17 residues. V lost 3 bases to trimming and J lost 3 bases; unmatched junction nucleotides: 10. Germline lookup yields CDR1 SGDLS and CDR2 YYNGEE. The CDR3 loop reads CASSDHPDRGHTGELFF. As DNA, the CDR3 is TGTGCCAGCAGCGACCACCCAGACAGGGGACACACCGGGGAGCTGTTTTTT.

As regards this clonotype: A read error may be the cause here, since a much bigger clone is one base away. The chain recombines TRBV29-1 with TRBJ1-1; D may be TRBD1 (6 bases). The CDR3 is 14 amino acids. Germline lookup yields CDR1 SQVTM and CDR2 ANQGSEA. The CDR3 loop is CSAEENPGVTEAFF. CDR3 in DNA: TGCAGCGCTGAAGAGAACCCAGGGGTAACTGAAGCTTTCTTT.

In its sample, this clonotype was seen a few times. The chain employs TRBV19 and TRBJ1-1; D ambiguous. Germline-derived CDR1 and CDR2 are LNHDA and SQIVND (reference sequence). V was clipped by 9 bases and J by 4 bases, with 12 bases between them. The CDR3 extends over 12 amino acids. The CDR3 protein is CASGRSPTEAFF. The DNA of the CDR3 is TGTGCCAGCGGCAGGTCGCCCACTGAAGCTTTCTTT.

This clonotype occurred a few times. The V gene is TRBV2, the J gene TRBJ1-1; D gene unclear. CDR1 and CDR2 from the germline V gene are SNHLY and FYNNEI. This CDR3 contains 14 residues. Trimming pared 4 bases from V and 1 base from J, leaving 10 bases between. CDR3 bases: TGTGCCAGCAGTGCTAGGGTGAGGAACACTGAAGCTTTCTTT. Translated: CASSARVRNTEAFF.

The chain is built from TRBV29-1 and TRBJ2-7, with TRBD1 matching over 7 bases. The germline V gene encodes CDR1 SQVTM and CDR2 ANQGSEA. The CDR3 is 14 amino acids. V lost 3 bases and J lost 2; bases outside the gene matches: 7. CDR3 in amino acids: CSVDKGQHPYEQYV. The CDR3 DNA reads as TGCAGCGTTGACAAGGGACAGCACCCCTACGAGCAGTACGTC.

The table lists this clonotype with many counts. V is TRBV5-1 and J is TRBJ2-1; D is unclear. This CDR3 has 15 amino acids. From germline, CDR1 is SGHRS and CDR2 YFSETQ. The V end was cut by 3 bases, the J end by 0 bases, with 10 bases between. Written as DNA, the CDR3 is TGCGCCAGCAGCTCGGTCGGCGACTCCTACAATGAGCAGTTCTTC. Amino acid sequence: CASSSVGDSYNEQFF.

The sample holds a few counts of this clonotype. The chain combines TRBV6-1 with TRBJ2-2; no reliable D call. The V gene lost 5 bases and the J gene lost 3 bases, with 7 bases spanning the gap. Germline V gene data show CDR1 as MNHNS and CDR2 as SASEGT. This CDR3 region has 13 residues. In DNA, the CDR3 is TGTGCCAGCAGTAAAGGGTACACCGGGGAGCTGTTTTTT. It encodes CASSKGYTGELFF.

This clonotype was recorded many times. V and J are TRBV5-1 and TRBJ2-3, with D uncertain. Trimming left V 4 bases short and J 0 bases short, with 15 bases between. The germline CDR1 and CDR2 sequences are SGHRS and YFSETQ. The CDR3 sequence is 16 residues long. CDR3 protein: CASSRIGYSSTDTQYF. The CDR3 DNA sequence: TGCGCCAGCAGCCGGATTGGATACTCTAGCACAGATACGCAGTATTTT.

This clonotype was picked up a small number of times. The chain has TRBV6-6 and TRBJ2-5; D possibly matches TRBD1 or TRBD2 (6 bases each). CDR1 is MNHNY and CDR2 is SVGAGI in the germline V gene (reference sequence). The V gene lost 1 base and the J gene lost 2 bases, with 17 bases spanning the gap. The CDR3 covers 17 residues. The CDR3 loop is CASSYWTQGGEQETQYF. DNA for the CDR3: TGTGCCAGCAGTTACTGGACACAGGGAGGTGAACAAGAGACCCAGTACTTC.

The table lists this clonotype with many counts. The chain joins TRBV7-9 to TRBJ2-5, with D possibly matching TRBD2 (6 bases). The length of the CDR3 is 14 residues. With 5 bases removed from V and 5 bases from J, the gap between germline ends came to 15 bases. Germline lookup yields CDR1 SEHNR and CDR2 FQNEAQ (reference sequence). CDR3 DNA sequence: TGTGCCAGCAGCGCTAGCGCTCTAAAGGAGACCCAGTACTTC. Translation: CASSASALKETQYF.

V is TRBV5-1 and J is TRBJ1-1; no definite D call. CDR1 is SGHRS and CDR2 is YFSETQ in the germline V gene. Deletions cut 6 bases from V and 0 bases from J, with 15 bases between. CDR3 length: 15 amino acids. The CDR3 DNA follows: TGCGCCAGCAAAAATCTGGACGAGGTGAACACTGAAGCTTTCTTT. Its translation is CASKNLDEVNTEAFF.

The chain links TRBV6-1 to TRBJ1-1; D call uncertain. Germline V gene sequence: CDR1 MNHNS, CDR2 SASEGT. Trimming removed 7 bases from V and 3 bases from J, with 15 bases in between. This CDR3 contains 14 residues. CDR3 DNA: TGTGCCAGCAAGGCGAGGGTCGATGACACTGAAGCTTTCTTT. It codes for CASKARVDDTEAFF.

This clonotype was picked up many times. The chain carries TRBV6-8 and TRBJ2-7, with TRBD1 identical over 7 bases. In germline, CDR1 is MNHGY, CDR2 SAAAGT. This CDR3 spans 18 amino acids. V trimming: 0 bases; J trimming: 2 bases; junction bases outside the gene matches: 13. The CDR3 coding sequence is TGTGCCAGCAGTTACTCCAAACCTTTACAGGGGCCCACCTACGAGCAGTACTTC. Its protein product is CASSYSKPLQGPTYEQYF.

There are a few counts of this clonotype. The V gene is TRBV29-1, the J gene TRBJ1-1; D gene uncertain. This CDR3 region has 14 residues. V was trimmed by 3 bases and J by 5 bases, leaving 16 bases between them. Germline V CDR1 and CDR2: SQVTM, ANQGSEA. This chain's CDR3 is CSVDGGPSGTEAFF. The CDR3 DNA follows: TGCAGCGTTGACGGCGGTCCGAGCGGGACTGAAGCTTTCTTT.

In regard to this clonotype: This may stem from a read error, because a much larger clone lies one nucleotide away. As DNA, the CDR3 is TGTGCCAGCAGCATGGGACAGACCACAAATACGCAGTATTTT. As protein: CASSMGQTTNTQYF. The V gene is TRBV7-2, the J gene TRBJ2-3, with 7 bases that match TRBD1. Per germline, CDR1 SGHTA and CDR2 FQGNSA. The CDR3 contains 14 residues.

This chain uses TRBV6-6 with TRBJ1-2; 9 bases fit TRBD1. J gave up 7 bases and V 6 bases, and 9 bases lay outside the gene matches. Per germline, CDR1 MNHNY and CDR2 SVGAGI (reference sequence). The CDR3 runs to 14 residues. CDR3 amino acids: CASSQGQGSPGYTF. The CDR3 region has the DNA TGTGCCAGCAGCCAGGGACAGGGATCTCCTGGCTACACCTTC.

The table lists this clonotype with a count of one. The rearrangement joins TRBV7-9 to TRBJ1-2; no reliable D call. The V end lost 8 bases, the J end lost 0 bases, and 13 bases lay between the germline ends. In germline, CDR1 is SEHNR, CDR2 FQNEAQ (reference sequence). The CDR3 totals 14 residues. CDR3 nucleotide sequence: TGTGCCAGCGAGAATACACCTGCTAACTATGGCTACACCTTC. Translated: CASENTPANYGYTF.

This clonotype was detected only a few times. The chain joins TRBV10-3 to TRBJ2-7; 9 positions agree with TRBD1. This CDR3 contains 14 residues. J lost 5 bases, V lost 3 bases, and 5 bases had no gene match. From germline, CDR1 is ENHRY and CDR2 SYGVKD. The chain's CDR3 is CAISEEGQGHEQYF. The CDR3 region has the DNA TGTGCCATCAGTGAAGAGGGACAGGGCCACGAGCAGTACTTC.

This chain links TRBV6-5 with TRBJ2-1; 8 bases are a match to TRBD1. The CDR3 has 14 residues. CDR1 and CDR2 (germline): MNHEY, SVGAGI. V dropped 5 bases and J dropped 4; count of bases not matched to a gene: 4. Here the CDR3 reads CASSRQGWYNEQFF. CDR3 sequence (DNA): TGTGCCAGCAGTCGACAGGGGTGGTACAATGAGCAGTTCTTC.

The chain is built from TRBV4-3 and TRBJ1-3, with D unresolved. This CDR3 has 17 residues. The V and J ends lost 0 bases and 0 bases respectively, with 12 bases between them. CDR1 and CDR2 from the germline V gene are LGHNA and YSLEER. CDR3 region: CASSQEAWAVSGNTIYF. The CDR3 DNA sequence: TGCGCCAGCAGCCAAGAGGCCTGGGCAGTCTCTGGAAACACCATATATTTT.

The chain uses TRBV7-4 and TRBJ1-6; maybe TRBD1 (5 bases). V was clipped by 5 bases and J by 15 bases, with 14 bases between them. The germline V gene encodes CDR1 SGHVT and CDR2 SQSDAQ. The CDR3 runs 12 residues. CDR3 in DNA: TGTGCCAGCAGCCCTGCGGGGGGGGACCTCCACTTT. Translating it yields CASSPAGGDLHF.

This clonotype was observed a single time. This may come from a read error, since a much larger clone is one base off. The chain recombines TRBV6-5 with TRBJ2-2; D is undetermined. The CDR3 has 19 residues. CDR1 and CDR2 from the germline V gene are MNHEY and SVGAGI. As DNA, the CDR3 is TGTGCCAACAGTTACTCGAACGTAGTTTGGGTCCCTCTGACCGGGGAGCTGTTTTTT. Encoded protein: CANSYSNVVWVPLTGELFF.

In DNA, the CDR3 is TGTGCCAGCAGGTTAAGCGGGGGTGGTACCGGGGAGCTGTTTTTT. Translated, it gives CASRLSGGGTGELFF. The chain recombines TRBV6-5 with TRBJ2-2, with 8 bases aligning to TRBD2. The CDR3 consists of 15 residues. V was clipped by 6 bases and J by 5 bases; unmatched bases: 8. Germline-derived CDR1 and CDR2 are MNHEY and SVGAGI.